The rows below give T cell receptor beta chains drawn from one sample of a study of blood T cell repertoires in COVID-19. Clones were sequenced by immunoSEQ multiplex PCR, and TCRdb holds only the in-frame ones, with some missing. The sample yields some 110,000 clones, more than 75% seen once. The sequencing input was peripheral blood. These receptors were obtained from a man between 60 and 75 years old with acute or convalescent COVID-19. Each CDR3 is given without its conserved first and last residue. Not every row has a clone size; where given, it reads once, few, many or a size class.

V: TRBV11-2
size: NA
CDR3: ASSFFGDTEAF

V: TRBV10-1
size: NA
CDR3: ASSESGRDTEAF

V: TRBV12-3/TRBV12-4
size: NA
CDR3: ASSLAATGELF

V: TRBV9
size: NA
CDR3: ASSGTGGGYGYT

V: TRBV5-6
size: NA
CDR3: ASSYDRVSSGNTIY

V: TRBV5-1
size: NA
CDR3: ASATGLSGNTIY

V: TRBV5-1
size: NA
CDR3: ASSWGDKNTEAF

V: TRBV10-3
size: NA
CDR3: AIRGLAASTDTQY

V: TRBV2
size: NA
CDR3: ASSVITGNPGELF

V: TRBV3-1/TRBV3-2
size: NA
CDR3: ASSQVGITGELF

V: TRBV12-3/TRBV12-4
size: NA
CDR3: ASSLGTLEAF

V: TRBV7-9
size: NA
CDR3: ASSYRLADTGELF

V: TRBV4-1
size: NA
CDR3: ASSQDGGGNSPLH

V: TRBV28
size: NA
CDR3: ASSTPHRGQRYNEQF

V: TRBV6-2/TRBV6-3
size: NA
CDR3: ASSYELREANTDTQY

V: TRBV20-1
size: NA
CDR3: SARQGYEQY

V: TRBV6-1
size: once
CDR3: ASSEGGHYQPQH

V: TRBV25-1
size: NA
CDR3: ASTKGDYGGELF

V: TRBV10-3
size: NA
CDR3: AISGQGWNSPLH

V: TRBV4-3
size: once
CDR3: ASSQDRGQPFAGEKLF

V: TRBV2
size: once
CDR3: ATSREVAGGTEAF

V: TRBV18
size: NA
CDR3: ASSAGTGGLNSEAF

V: TRBV7-7
size: NA
CDR3: ASSPSRQVSYQPQH

V: TRBV5-1
size: once
CDR3: ASSFRPVGHQNTEAF

V: TRBV5-6
size: NA
CDR3: ASSLGGSLGQPQH

V: TRBV12-3/TRBV12-4
size: NA
CDR3: ASSLARYNEQF

V: TRBV5-4
size: NA
CDR3: ASSAGGAEKLF

V: TRBV10-3
size: NA
CDR3: AIRDRYFT

V: TRBV4-1
size: NA
CDR3: ASSHLPRGGTPNEKLF

V: TRBV11-3
size: NA
CDR3: ASSSGLAGGPGTGELF

V: TRBV29-1
size: NA
CDR3: SAGRETQY

V: TRBV29-1
size: few
CDR3: SVRGDRGTGYT

V: TRBV5-4
size: once
CDR3: ASSSRQRNTEAF

V: TRBV30
size: NA
CDR3: AWQGIEGYT

V: TRBV11-2
size: NA
CDR3: ASSFQTGAPGSGYT

V: TRBV15
size: NA
CDR3: ATSRGPGRAEETQY

V: TRBV2
size: NA
CDR3: ASSGVREVETQY

V: TRBV4-2
size: once
CDR3: ASSQVRASGNYNEQF

V: TRBV10-2
size: NA
CDR3: ASSESGVNQPQH